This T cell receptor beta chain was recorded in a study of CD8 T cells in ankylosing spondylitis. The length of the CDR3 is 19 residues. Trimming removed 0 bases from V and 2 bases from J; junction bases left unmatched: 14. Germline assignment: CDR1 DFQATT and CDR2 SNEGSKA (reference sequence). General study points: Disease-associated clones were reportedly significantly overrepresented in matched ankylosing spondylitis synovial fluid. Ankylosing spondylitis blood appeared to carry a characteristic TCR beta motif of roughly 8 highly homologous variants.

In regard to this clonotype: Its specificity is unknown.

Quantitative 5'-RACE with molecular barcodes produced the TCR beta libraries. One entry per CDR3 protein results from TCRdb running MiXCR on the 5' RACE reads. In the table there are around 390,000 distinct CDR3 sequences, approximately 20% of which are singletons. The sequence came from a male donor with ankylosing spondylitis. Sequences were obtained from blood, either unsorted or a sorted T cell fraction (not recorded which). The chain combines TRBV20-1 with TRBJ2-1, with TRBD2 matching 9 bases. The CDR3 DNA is TGCAGTGCTAGAGATGTCGCGGGAGGGCGGGTTTTCCCCTACAATGAGCAGTTCTTC. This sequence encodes CSARDVAGGRVFPYNEQFF.